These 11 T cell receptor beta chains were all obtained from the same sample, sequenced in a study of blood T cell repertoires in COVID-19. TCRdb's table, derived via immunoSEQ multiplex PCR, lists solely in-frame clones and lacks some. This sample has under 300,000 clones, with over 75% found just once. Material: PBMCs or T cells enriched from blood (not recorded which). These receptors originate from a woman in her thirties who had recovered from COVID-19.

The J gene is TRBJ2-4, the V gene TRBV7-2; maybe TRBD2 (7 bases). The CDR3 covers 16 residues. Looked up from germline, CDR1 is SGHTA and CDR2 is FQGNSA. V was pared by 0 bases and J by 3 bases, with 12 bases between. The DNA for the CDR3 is TGTGCCAGCAGCTTAGCGGGGGGGCCCAACAAAAACATTCAGTACTTC. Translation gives CASSLAGGPNKNIQYF.

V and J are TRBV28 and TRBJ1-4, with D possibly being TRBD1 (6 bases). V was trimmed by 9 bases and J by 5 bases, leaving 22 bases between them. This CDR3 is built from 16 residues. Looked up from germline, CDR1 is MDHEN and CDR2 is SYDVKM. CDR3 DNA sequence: TGTGCCAGTCGACTATTGAGACAGGCACCGAATGAAAAACTGTTTTTT. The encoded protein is CASRLLRQAPNEKLFF.

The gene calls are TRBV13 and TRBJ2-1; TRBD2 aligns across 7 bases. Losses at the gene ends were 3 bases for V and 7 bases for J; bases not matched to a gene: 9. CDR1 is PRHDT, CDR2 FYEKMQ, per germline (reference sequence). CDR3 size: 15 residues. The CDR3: CASSFRGSARNEQFF. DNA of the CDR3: TGTGCCAGCAGCTTTCGCGGGAGCGCACGTAATGAGCAGTTCTTC.

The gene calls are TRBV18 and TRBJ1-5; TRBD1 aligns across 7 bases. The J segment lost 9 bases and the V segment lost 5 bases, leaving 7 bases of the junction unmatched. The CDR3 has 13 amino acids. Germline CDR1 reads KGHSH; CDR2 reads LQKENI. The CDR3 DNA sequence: TGTGCCAGCTCAACCGGGACAGACCGGCCCCAGCATTTT. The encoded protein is CASSTGTDRPQHF.

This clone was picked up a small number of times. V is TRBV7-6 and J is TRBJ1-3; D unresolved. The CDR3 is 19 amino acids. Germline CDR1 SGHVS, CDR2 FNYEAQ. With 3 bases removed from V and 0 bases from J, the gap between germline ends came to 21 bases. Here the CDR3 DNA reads TGTGCCAGCAGCTTTTTTCCAGGCCATACCCGGGGCTCTGGAAACACCATATATTTT. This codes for CASSFFPGHTRGSGNTIYF.

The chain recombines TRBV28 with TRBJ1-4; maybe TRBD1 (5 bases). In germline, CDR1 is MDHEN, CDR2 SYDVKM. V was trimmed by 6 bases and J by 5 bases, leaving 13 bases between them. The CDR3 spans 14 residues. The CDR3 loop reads CASSSMGPNEKLFF. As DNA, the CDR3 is TGTGCCAGCAGCTCGATGGGGCCGAATGAAAAACTGTTTTTT.

The DNA of the CDR3 is TGTGCCAGCAGCGACACGACGAACTATGGCTACACCTTC. This sequence encodes CASSDTTNYGYTF. The chain carries TRBV28 and TRBJ1-2; no clear D gene. Germline lookup yields CDR1 MDHEN and CDR2 SYDVKM. V lost 6 bases and J lost 2, with 10 bases in between. The CDR3 is 13 amino acids.

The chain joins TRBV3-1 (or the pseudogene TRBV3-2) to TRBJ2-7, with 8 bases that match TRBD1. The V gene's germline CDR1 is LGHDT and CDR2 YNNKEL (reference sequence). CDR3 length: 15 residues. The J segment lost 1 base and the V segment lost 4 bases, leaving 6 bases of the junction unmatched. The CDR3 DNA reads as TGTGCCAGCAGCCTCCGCCGGACAGGGTCCTACGAGCAGTACTTC. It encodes CASSLRRTGSYEQYF.

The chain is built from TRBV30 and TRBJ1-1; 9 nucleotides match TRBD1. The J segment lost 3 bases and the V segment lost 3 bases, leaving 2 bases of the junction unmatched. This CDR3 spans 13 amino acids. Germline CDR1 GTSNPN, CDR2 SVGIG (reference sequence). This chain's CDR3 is CAWSGTGYTEAFF. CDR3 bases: TGTGCCTGGAGCGGGACAGGGTACACTGAAGCTTTCTTT. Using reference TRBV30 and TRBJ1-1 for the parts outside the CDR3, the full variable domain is SQTIHQWPATLVQPVGSPLSLECTVEGTSNPNLYWYRQAAGRGLQLLFYSVGIGQISSEVPQNLSASRPQDRQFILSSKKLLLSDSGFYLCAWSGTGYTEAFFGQGTRLTVV.

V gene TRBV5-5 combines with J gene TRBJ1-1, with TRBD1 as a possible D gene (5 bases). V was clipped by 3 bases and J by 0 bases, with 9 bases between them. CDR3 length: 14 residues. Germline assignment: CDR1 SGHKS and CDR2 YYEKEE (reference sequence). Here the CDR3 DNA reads TGTGCCAGCAGCTCGGGACTGTTGAACACTGAAGCTTTCTTT. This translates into CASSSGLLNTEAFF.

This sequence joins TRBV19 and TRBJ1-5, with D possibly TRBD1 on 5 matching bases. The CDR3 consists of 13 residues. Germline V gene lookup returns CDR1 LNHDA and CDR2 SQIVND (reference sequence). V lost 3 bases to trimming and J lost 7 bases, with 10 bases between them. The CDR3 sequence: CASSMPGFQPQHF. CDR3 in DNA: TGTGCCAGTAGTATGCCAGGGTTCCAGCCCCAGCATTTT. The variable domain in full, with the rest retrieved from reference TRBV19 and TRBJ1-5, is DGGITQSPKYLFRKEGQNVTLSCEQNLNHDAMYWYRQDPGQGLRLIYYSQIVNDFQKGDIAEGYSVSREKKESFPLTVTSAQKNPTAFYLCASSMPGFQPQHFGDGTRLSIL.